This T cell receptor beta chain was recorded in a study of T cells in women clearing cervical HPV infection. All participants had a single incident cervical HPV16 infection, and prevalent HPV16 infections were excluded. The table came from immunoSEQ multiplex PCR; TCRdb's copy has only in-frame clones and leaves some out. This sample lists 30,000 to 40,000 clones; its ten largest clones have under 8%. Germline CDR1 is SGHRS and CDR2 is YFSETQ. V was shortened by 4 bases and J by 8 bases, with 16 bases between the two germline ends. The CDR3 totals 14 residues. On this clone: The antigen is unknown. The CDR3 is cut off 3 residues early in the read; its end comes from the germline J gene.

General study findings and limits: Cases carried less TRBV6-7 than controls: 0.11% versus 0.16%. Effector/memory and HPV-specific T cells were not isolated, and association timing is unknown.

The sequence was obtained from a woman aged 18-70 years with a cervical HPV16 infection that either progressed to CIN3+ or cleared (not recorded which). The chain is built from TRBV5-1 and TRBJ2-1; TRBD2 might be the D (6 bases). Material: blood buffy coat. CDR3 bases read: TGCGCCAGCAGCAGGGGACTTAATGACGATGAG. It is translated as CASSRGLNDDE. The full CDR3 sequence reads CASSRGLNDDEQFF.